The present T cell receptor beta chain was sequenced within a study of blood T cell repertoires in COVID-19. Turning to the study itself: The United States, Italy and Spain provided the acute and convalescent COVID-19 samples.

The CDR3 sequence is 15 residues long. J gave up 4 bases and V 6 bases, and 11 bases lay outside the gene matches. Germline lookup yields CDR1 LNHDA and CDR2 SQIVND (reference sequence). Source study methods: Quantification of nucleated cells was approximated via reference gene primer amplification. Using immunoSEQ multiplex PCR, the repertoire was profiled, and TCRdb retains in-frame clones only, with some absent. V and J calls and clone size come straight from that table; D and trimming were deduced from the DNA. The sample consists of 90,000 or so clones, roughly 85% of them appearing once. This rearrangement joins TRBV19 to TRBJ1-1, with TRBD1 matching over 7 bases. Source material: peripheral blood. The receptor was derived from a man in his sixties with acute or convalescent COVID-19. CDR3 bases: TGTGCCAGTAGCCCTTATCGGACAGGTGGCACTGAAGCTTTCTTT. It yields the protein CASSPYRTGGTEAFF.